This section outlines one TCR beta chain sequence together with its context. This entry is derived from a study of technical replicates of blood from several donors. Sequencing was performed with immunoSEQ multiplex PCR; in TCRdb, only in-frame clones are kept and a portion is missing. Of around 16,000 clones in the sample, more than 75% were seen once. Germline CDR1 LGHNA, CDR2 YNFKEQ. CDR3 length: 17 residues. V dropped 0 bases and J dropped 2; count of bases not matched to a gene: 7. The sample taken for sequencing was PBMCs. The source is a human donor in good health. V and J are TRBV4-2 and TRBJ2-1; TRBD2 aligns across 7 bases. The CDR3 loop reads CASSQEFAGVTYNEQFF. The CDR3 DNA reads TGTGCCAGCAGCCAAGAATTTGCGGGAGTAACCTACAATGAGCAGTTCTTC.